Each of the 5 T cell receptor beta chains below was sequenced from the same sample in a study of cytomegalovirus exposure and HLA in healthy donors. The PCR employed 60 Vbeta primers together with 13 Jbeta primers. The method was immunoSEQ multiplex PCR; TCRdb's version includes in-frame clones alone and lacks a portion of them. The table includes roughly 180,000 clones, just under 80% detected once. Sequenced: PBMCs. These receptors originate from a female donor in good health and CMV-seronegative.

The V gene is TRBV10-3, the J gene TRBJ1-1, with D tentatively TRBD1 (5 bases). CDR1 is ENHRY and CDR2 is SYGVKD in the germline V gene. V shed 2 bases and J shed 2 bases, with 15 bases lying between them. CDR3 size: 16 residues. The CDR3, as DNA: TGTGCCATCAGTGAGGGGGCGGCGACCTATAACACTGAAGCTTTCTTT. As protein: CAISEGAATYNTEAFF.

The chain is built from TRBV6-1 and TRBJ2-7; TRBD1 matches at 9 bases. The CDR3 has 16 amino acids. V lost 1 base to trimming and J lost 3 bases; unmatched junction nucleotides: 7. Per germline, CDR1 MNHNS and CDR2 SASEGT. CDR3 amino acids: CASSEVGTGGYYEQYF. CDR3 nucleotide sequence: TGTGCCAGCAGTGAAGTCGGAACAGGGGGCTACTACGAGCAGTACTTC.

On this clone: The same CDR3 arises from other DNA sequences in this sample as well. The rearrangement joins TRBV4-1 to TRBJ2-2; 9 nucleotides agree with TRBD2. CDR3 length: 19 residues. Unmatched junction bases numbered 19, after V lost 6 bases and J lost 5 bases. Germline V gene data show CDR1 as MGHRA and CDR2 as YSYEKL. The CDR3 region is CASSHLGVRLAEDTGELFF. The CDR3 DNA follows: TGCGCCAGCAGTCACCTGGGGGTGCGACTAGCGGAGGATACCGGGGAGCTGTTTTTT.

This chain links TRBV5-5 with TRBJ2-1, with 10 bases lining up with TRBD2. This CDR3 has 16 residues. CDR1 and CDR2 from the germline V gene are SGHKS and YYEKEE (reference sequence). V lost 2 bases to trimming and J lost 5 bases; unmatched junction nucleotides: 7. The DNA of the CDR3 is TGTGCCAGCAGCTTAGAGGGGACTAGCGCCAACAATGAGCAGTTCTTC. Translated, it gives CASSLEGTSANNEQFF.

V and J are TRBV7-8 and TRBJ2-1, with D hard to call. The CDR3 consists of 15 residues. The germline V gene has CDR1 SGHVS and CDR2 FQNEAQ. V lost 5 bases to trimming and J lost 1 base, with 12 bases between them. Here the CDR3 reads CASSPWSGSYNEQFF. The CDR3 region has the DNA TGTGCCAGCAGCCCTTGGAGTGGATCCTACAATGAGCAGTTCTTC.